The 27 T cell receptor beta chains reported below all come from one sample, sequenced in a study of T cell responses to AZD1222 COVID-19 vaccine (dated by TCRdb to 2020 to 2022). The meaning of the sample's time point label: baseline before first vaccination. Library prep was done by the immunoSEQ multiplex PCR assay. This immuneACCESS table, as held by TCRdb, lists in-frame sequences with V and J called but not all clones. Of the missing ones, under half trace to an unresolved V gene in checked studies; the others have no known cause. Within this sample are about 120,000 clones, with 88% of them counted one time only. The ten largest account for 4.5% to 5% of the sample. Here the sequenced sample was peripheral blood, taken on day 0 of AZD1222 vaccination. These receptors originate from an adult in good health.

This chain joins TRBV6-5 and TRBJ1-6; D possibly corresponds to TRBD1 (5 bases). The V and J ends lost 7 bases and 8 bases respectively, with 12 bases between them. Germline V gene data show CDR1 as MNHEY and CDR2 as SVGAGI. The CDR3 is made up of 13 amino acids. For the CDR3, the DNA is TGTGCCAGCACCATTAGCAGGGATTCACCCCTCCACTTT. This codes for CASTISRDSPLHF.

The chain has TRBV9 and TRBJ1-1; no clear D gene. Germline lookup yields CDR1 SGDLS and CDR2 YYNGEE. The V end lost 3 bases, the J end lost 4 bases, and 7 bases lay between the germline ends. This CDR3 has 12 amino acids. CDR3: CASSGESTEAFF. The CDR3 DNA reads TGTGCCAGCAGCGGTGAGAGCACTGAAGCTTTCTTT.

The chain employs TRBV3-1 (or the pseudogene TRBV3-2) and TRBJ2-2, with unresolved D. The V end was cut by 1 base, the J end by 4 bases, with 7 bases between. The CDR3 runs 14 residues. Germline V CDR1 and CDR2: LGHDT, YNNKEL (reference sequence). In DNA form, the CDR3 reads TGTGCCAGCAGCCAAGCCCGACTCACCGGGGAGCTGTTTTTT. This sequence encodes CASSQARLTGELFF.

The chain recombines TRBV5-1 with TRBJ2-1; 8 positions agree with TRBD2. The CDR3 is made up of 12 amino acids. Unmatched junction bases numbered 0, after V lost 2 bases and J lost 8 bases. Germline CDR1 and CDR2: SGHRS and YFSETQ. Here the CDR3 DNA reads TGCGCCAGCAGCTTTAGCGGGGATGAGCAGTTCTTC. Translation: CASSFSGDEQFF.

This clone has only one observation. This rearrangement joins TRBV19 to TRBJ1-1; D unclear. This CDR3 is built from 13 residues. V was pared by 3 bases and J by 1 base, with 6 bases between. Germline CDR1 is LNHDA and CDR2 is SQIVND (reference sequence). This CDR3 reads CASSMHTNTEAFF. The DNA for the CDR3 is TGTGCCAGTAGTATGCACACGAACACTGAAGCTTTCTTT.

The table lists this clone with a count of one. The chain joins TRBV18 to TRBJ1-1, with unresolved D. Trimming took 6 bases from V and 1 from J, leaving 18 bases between them. The CDR3 sequence is 16 residues long. The germline gives CDR1 KGHSH, CDR2 LQKENI. The CDR3 is CASSRPGLDQNTEAFF. CDR3 nucleotide sequence: TGTGCCAGCTCGCGCCCGGGGTTGGACCAGAACACTGAAGCTTTCTTT. The whole variable domain, filled in from reference TRBV18 and TRBJ1-1, reads NAGVMQNPRHLVRRRGQEARLRCSPMKGHSHVYWYRQLPEEGLKFMVYLQKENIIDESGMPKERFSAEFPKEGPSILRIQQVVRGDSAAYFCASSRPGLDQNTEAFFGQGTRLTVV.

This sequence joins TRBV7-6 and TRBJ1-1; no clear D gene. This CDR3 spans 15 amino acids. From germline, CDR1 is SGHVS and CDR2 FNYEAQ. V dropped 1 base and J dropped 1 base, with 10 bases sitting between them. The CDR3 reads CASSLVESWNTEAFF. CDR3 bases: TGTGCCAGCAGCTTAGTGGAGAGCTGGAACACTGAAGCTTTCTTT.

The V and J genes are TRBV6-5 and TRBJ2-1; 7 positions agree with TRBD1. The germline V gene has CDR1 MNHEY and CDR2 SVGAGI. The CDR3 extends over 13 amino acids. Trimming took 3 bases from V and 6 from J; bases not matched to a gene: 2. This CDR3 is CASSYGTANEQFF. The CDR3 DNA reads as TGTGCCAGCAGTTATGGGACAGCCAATGAGCAGTTCTTC.

V and J are TRBV11-2 and TRBJ1-6; a weak D match, TRBD1 (5 bases). This CDR3 spans 13 amino acids. Trimming cost V 1 base and J 9 bases, with 7 bases left between them. The germline V gene encodes CDR1 SGHAT and CDR2 FQNNGV. Here the CDR3 reads CASSLGGTSPLHF. The CDR3 DNA sequence: TGTGCCAGCAGCTTAGGGGGCACTTCACCCCTCCACTTT.

The chain joins TRBV10-3 to TRBJ1-1, with TRBD1 identical over 7 bases. CDR1 and CDR2 from the germline V gene are ENHRY and SYGVKD. This CDR3 has 14 amino acids. V was pared by 8 bases and J by 2 bases, with 8 bases of the junction left unmatched. The CDR3 loop reads CAIGGGTANTEAFF. CDR3 bases: TGTGCCATCGGGGGCGGGACAGCAAACACTGAAGCTTTCTTT.

The count of this clone is one. This chain links TRBV5-8 with TRBJ1-4; D gene uncertain. V was trimmed by 0 bases and J by 4 bases, leaving 4 bases between them. The CDR3 extends over 13 amino acids. From germline, CDR1 is SGHTS and CDR2 YDEGEE. Here the CDR3 DNA reads TGTGCCAGCAGCTTGGGGTTTAATGAAAAACTGTTTTTT. Translated, it gives CASSLGFNEKLFF.

This clone was observed once. The chain recombines TRBV28 with TRBJ1-1; D unresolved. Deletions cut 7 bases from V and 2 bases from J, with 11 bases between. CDR1 is MDHEN, CDR2 SYDVKM, per germline. The CDR3 spans 13 residues. CDR3 coding DNA: TGTGCCAGCACCAACACACATAACACTGAAGCTTTCTTT. It codes for CASTNTHNTEAFF.

V and J are TRBV3-1 (or the pseudogene TRBV3-2) and TRBJ1-1; D possibly corresponds to TRBD1 (6 bases). Looked up from germline, CDR1 is LGHDT and CDR2 is YNNKEL (reference sequence). Trimming left V 0 bases short and J 7 bases short, with 12 bases between. The CDR3 has 14 residues. CDR3: CASSQDEKGVEAFF. The CDR3, as DNA: TGTGCCAGCAGCCAAGATGAAAAGGGGGTTGAAGCTTTCTTT.

V and J are TRBV28 and TRBJ1-5; 7 bases are shared with TRBD1. The CDR3 is 15 amino acids. Looked up from germline, CDR1 is MDHEN and CDR2 is SYDVKM. V shed 5 bases and J 0 bases; nucleotides not matched to a gene: 4. CDR3 sequence: CASSLQGNSNQPQHF. DNA for the CDR3: TGTGCCAGCAGTCTACAGGGGAATAGCAATCAGCCCCAGCATTTT.

The rearrangement joins TRBV6-6 to TRBJ2-7; D might be TRBD2 (5 bases). The germline V gene has CDR1 MNHNY and CDR2 SVGAGI (reference sequence). V was pared by 6 bases and J by 0 bases, with 9 bases between. The CDR3 sequence is 13 residues long. The DNA for the CDR3 is TGTGCCAGCAGGATCCGGGACTCCTACGAGCAGTACTTC. Its translation is CASRIRDSYEQYF.

V and J are TRBV19 and TRBJ1-5, with a tentative D call TRBD1 (6 bases). The CDR3 spans 18 residues. The germline CDR1 and CDR2 sequences are LNHDA and SQIVND (reference sequence). Trimming took 3 bases from V and 3 from J, leaving 21 bases between them. The CDR3 DNA reads TGTGCCAGTAGTATGGGGGCTTCTGCGACATTGTACAATCAGCCCCAGCATTTT. It specifies CASSMGASATLYNQPQHF.

In its sample, this clone was seen a few times. The genes are TRBV6-5 and TRBJ2-7; the D is unclear. Germline CDR1 reads MNHEY; CDR2 reads SVGAGI. V lost 7 bases, J lost 2 bases, and 12 bases lay in between. The CDR3 is made up of 13 amino acids. The CDR3, as DNA: TGTGCCAGCATGGATTGGGCCCCCTACGAGCAGTACTTC. This gives the protein CASMDWAPYEQYF.

The chain carries TRBV18 and TRBJ2-7; D is perhaps TRBD2 (5 bases). The CDR3 covers 15 residues. CDR1 is KGHSH, CDR2 LQKENI, per germline. Trimming took 2 bases from V and 2 from J, leaving 13 bases between them. The CDR3 sequence: CASSPSSGVAYEQYF. The CDR3 nucleotides are TGTGCCAGCTCACCATCTTCCGGGGTGGCCTACGAGCAGTACTTC.

The chain has TRBV25-1 and TRBJ2-5; no firm D call. Trimming removed 6 bases from V and 4 bases from J, with 3 bases in between. The CDR3 is made up of 10 amino acids. From germline, CDR1 is MGHDK and CDR2 SYGVNS. The CDR3 region has the DNA TGTGCCAGCAGGGCAGAGACCCAGTACTTC. Its protein is CASRAETQYF.

This chain uses TRBV5-1 with TRBJ2-1, with 7 bases identical to TRBD2. CDR1 and CDR2 from the germline V gene are SGHRS and YFSETQ. The CDR3 runs to 16 residues. V trimming: 2 bases; J trimming: 1 base; junction bases outside the gene matches: 6. The CDR3 DNA is TGCGCCAGCAGCTTCTCAGCGGGGCTATCCTACAATGAGCAGTTCTTC. It is translated as CASSFSAGLSYNEQFF.

The chain is built from TRBV7-9 and TRBJ2-7; D may correspond to TRBD1 or TRBD2 (6 bases each). Between the trimmed V and J ends, which lost 4 bases and 3 bases, there was a span of 16 bases. The CDR3 has 15 amino acids. The germline gives CDR1 SEHNR, CDR2 FQNEAQ (reference sequence). CDR3 sequence: CASSSRGQTNYEQYF. CDR3 nucleotides: TGTGCCAGCAGCTCGCGGGGACAAACCAACTACGAGCAGTACTTC. The full variable domain, its missing parts supplied by reference TRBV7-9 and TRBJ2-7, is DTGVSQNPRHKITKRGQNVTFRCDPISEHNRLYWYRQTLGQGPEFLTYFQNEAQLEKSRLLSDRFSAERPKGSFSTLEIQRTEQGDSAMYLCASSSRGQTNYEQYFGPGTRLTVT.

The rearrangement links TRBV7-6 to TRBJ2-5, with D unresolved. CDR3 length: 11 amino acids. CDR1 and CDR2 from the germline V gene are SGHVS and FNYEAQ. With 5 bases removed from V and 4 bases from J, the gap between germline ends came to 5 bases. The CDR3 here is CASSKIETQYF. The CDR3 DNA reads TGTGCCAGCAGCAAGATAGAGACCCAGTACTTC.

The chain has TRBV3-1 (or the pseudogene TRBV3-2) and TRBJ1-6; no clear D gene. The V end was cut by 2 bases, the J end by 7 bases, with 9 bases between. Looked up from germline, CDR1 is LGHDT and CDR2 is YNNKEL (reference sequence). The CDR3 sequence is 14 residues long. CDR3 amino acids: CASSQYVGNSPLHF. In DNA, the CDR3 is TGTGCCAGCAGCCAATACGTTGGGAATTCACCCCTCCACTTT.

This chain joins TRBV6-5 and TRBJ1-5; no reliable D call. Trimming pared 7 bases from V and 2 bases from J, leaving 15 bases between. The CDR3 spans 15 residues. Germline CDR1 MNHEY, CDR2 SVGAGI. The CDR3 here is CASNLPSSGNQPQHF. The CDR3 DNA sequence: TGTGCCAGCAACCTACCCTCGTCAGGCAATCAGCCCCAGCATTTT.

This clone was recorded once. The chain has TRBV7-9 and TRBJ2-2, with no clear D. Germline V CDR1 and CDR2: SEHNR, FQNEAQ (reference sequence). The CDR3 runs to 12 residues. V gave up 6 bases and J gave up 5 bases, with 7 bases separating them. CDR3 in amino acids: CASSRMTGELFF. CDR3 DNA sequence: TGTGCCAGCAGTAGGATGACCGGGGAGCTGTTTTTT.

The chain links TRBV3-1 (or the pseudogene TRBV3-2) to TRBJ2-7, with D uncertain. Germline CDR1 LGHDT, CDR2 YNNKEL (reference sequence). This CDR3 has 14 residues. Trimming stripped 1 base from V and 2 bases from J, with 9 bases between. The CDR3 protein is CASSQVHRTYEQYF. CDR3 nucleotide sequence: TGTGCCAGCAGCCAAGTACACCGAACCTACGAGCAGTACTTC.

This clone was seen only once. The chain is built from TRBV29-1 and TRBJ2-7; unclear D gene. The CDR3 sequence is 12 residues long. Germline V lookup: CDR1 SQVTM, CDR2 ANQGSEA. Trimming removed 5 bases at V and 0 bases at J, with 8 bases between. This CDR3 is CSVRILSYEQYF. The CDR3 nucleotides read TGCAGCGTTCGGATCCTCTCCTACGAGCAGTACTTC.